Below are 13 T cell receptor beta chains sequenced from a single sample in a study of breast tumors, draining lymph nodes, adjacent tissues. TCRdb itself ran the multiplex PCR reads through MiXCR, one entry per CDR3 protein. Of about 63,000 distinct CDR3 sequences in the sample, roughly 57% are singletons; the top ten hold 15% to 20%. The sample taken for sequencing was breast tumor tissue. These receptors all come from a female donor with breast cancer. Some clones in this sample may be carry-over from other donors' samples.

This rearrangement joins TRBV5-1 to TRBJ2-6; 7 nucleotides line up with TRBD1. The germline gives CDR1 SGHRS, CDR2 YFSETQ. Trimming took 4 bases from V and 0 from J; bases not matched to a gene: 4. This CDR3 is 16 amino acids long. CDR3 sequence: CASSPGQNSGANVLTF. In DNA form, the CDR3 reads TGCGCCAGCAGCCCGGGACAGAACTCTGGGGCCAACGTCCTGACTTTC.

The chain recombines TRBV12-3 or TRBV12-4 with TRBJ2-3; D may be TRBD1 (6 bases). Trimming removed 6 bases at V and 3 bases at J, with 16 bases between. The CDR3 is 15 amino acids. The CDR3 bases are TGTGCCAGCAGCCAGGACAGTAGGGGAACAGATACGCAGTATTTT. Translated: CASSQDSRGTDTQYF.

Concerning this clonotype: Germline and junction disagree at one end, which may indicate a read error. J is TRBJ2-5 and V is TRBV29-1; D is undetermined. The germline CDR1 and CDR2 sequences are SQVTM and ANQGSEA. The CDR3 length is 14 residues. The CDR3 nucleotides read TGCAGCGTCGAAGTGGACCTTCCATGGGAGACCCAGTACTTC. Translation: CSVEVDLPWETQYF.

V usage is TRBV7-9 and J usage is TRBJ2-5; 7 nucleotides align to TRBD1. This CDR3 has 15 residues. Trimming removed 5 bases from V and 1 base from J; junction bases left unmatched: 7. CDR1 is SEHNR and CDR2 is FQNEAQ in the germline V gene (reference sequence). CDR3 loop: CASSIRDSIQETQYF. As DNA, the CDR3 is TGTGCCAGCAGCATCCGGGACAGCATCCAAGAGACCCAGTACTTC.

This chain connects TRBV15 to TRBJ1-6, with D possibly TRBD1 on 6 matching bases. Germline values: CDR1 LNHNV, CDR2 YYDKDF (reference sequence). The CDR3 covers 15 residues. V dropped 6 bases and J dropped 6 bases, with 15 bases sitting between them. The CDR3 region is CATSRGRQANSPLHF. For the CDR3, the DNA is TGTGCCACCAGTCGAGGCCGACAGGCTAATTCACCCCTCCACTTT. Looking up the rest from reference TRBV15 and TRBJ1-6 gives the full variable domain: DAMVIQNPRYQVTQFGKPVTLSCSQTLNHNVMYWYQQKSSQAPKLLFHYYDKDFNNEADTPDNFQSRRPNTSFCFLDIRSPGLGDTAMYLCATSRGRQANSPLHFGNGTRLTVT.

There are many counts of this clonotype. The CDR3 is CASSFGGNNQPQHF. CDR3 DNA sequence: TGTGCCAGCAGTTTCGGGGGGAACAATCAGCCCCAGCATTTT. The chain carries TRBV28 and TRBJ1-5; a possible D gene is TRBD1 (5 bases). The germline V gene has CDR1 MDHEN and CDR2 SYDVKM. CDR3 length: 14 residues. Trimming took off 3 bases at V and 3 bases at J, with 9 bases between the two ends.

This clonotype was seen many times. V gene TRBV30 combines with J gene TRBJ2-2; D is ambiguous. The CDR3 is made up of 12 amino acids. Germline values: CDR1 GTSNPN, CDR2 SVGIG (reference sequence). Trimming removed 4 bases from V and 4 bases from J, with 7 bases in between. Here the CDR3 DNA reads TGTGCCTGGACCCCGGGCACCGGGGAGCTGTTTTTT. Translating gives CAWTPGTGELFF. Full variable domain (remainder filled in from reference TRBV30 and TRBJ2-2): SQTIHQWPATLVQPVGSPLSLECTVEGTSNPNLYWYRQAAGRGLQLLFYSVGIGQISSEVPQNLSASRPQDRQFILSSKKLLLSDSGFYLCAWTPGTGELFFGEGSRLTVL.

Remarks on this clonotype: The DNA is left out, because the CDR3 cannot be placed on it with certainty; the CDR3 is given as TCRdb lists it. V usage is TRBV20-1 and J usage is TRBJ2-2; TRBD2 reflects the table's D call only, with no check against the DNA. Germline CDR1 and CDR2: DFQATT and SNEGSKA (reference sequence). The length of the CDR3 is 19 amino acids, counting both ends. The CDR3 here is CSATSGTSSYEQYFGELFF.

The J gene is TRBJ1-5, the V gene TRBV20-1, with 9 bases identical to TRBD1. The CDR3 loop spans 15 amino acids. Per germline, CDR1 DFQATT and CDR2 SNEGSKA (reference sequence). J gave up 1 base and V 5 bases, and 6 bases lay outside the gene matches. The CDR3 DNA reads TGCAGTGCTGTCATACAGGGGGCGAGCAATCAGCCCCAGCATTTT. Translation gives CSAVIQGASNQPQHF.

V is TRBV18 and J is TRBJ2-5, with D perhaps matching TRBD1 or TRBD2 (5 bases each). The germline V gene encodes CDR1 KGHSH and CDR2 LQKENI. CDR3 length equals 15 residues. V lost 3 bases and J 2 bases, leaving 13 bases between the germline ends. The CDR3 region is CASSPRGRGQETQYF. The CDR3 DNA is TGTGCCAGCTCACCCCGGGGTAGGGGTCAAGAGACCCAGTACTTC.

This clonotype has at least ten counts. The V and J genes are TRBV18 and TRBJ1-3, with no clear D. Trimming left V 1 base short and J 0 bases short, with 13 bases between. Germline CDR1 and CDR2: KGHSH and LQKENI. This CDR3 is 17 amino acids long. The CDR3 here is CASSPLPGRTSGNTIYF. As DNA, the CDR3 is TGTGCCAGCTCACCACTGCCGGGCAGGACCTCTGGAAACACCATATATTTT.

This clonotype was found many times. The V and J genes are TRBV16 and TRBJ1-2; D is possibly TRBD1 (5 bases). This CDR3 region has 12 residues. V lost 4 bases and J lost 2, with 5 bases in between. CDR1 and CDR2 from the germline V gene are KGHSY and FQNENV. The CDR3 sequence is CASSRDNYGYTF. DNA of the CDR3: TGTGCCAGCAGCCGGGACAACTATGGCTACACCTTC.

The rearrangement joins TRBV18 to TRBJ1-1; D possibly corresponds to TRBD1 (5 bases). The CDR3 covers 11 residues. V was shortened by 4 bases and J by 11 bases, with 11 bases between the two germline ends. In germline, CDR1 is KGHSH, CDR2 LQKENI. For the CDR3, the DNA is TGTGCCAGCTCACAAGAAAAGGGGGCTTTCTTT. Its protein product is CASSQEKGAFF.